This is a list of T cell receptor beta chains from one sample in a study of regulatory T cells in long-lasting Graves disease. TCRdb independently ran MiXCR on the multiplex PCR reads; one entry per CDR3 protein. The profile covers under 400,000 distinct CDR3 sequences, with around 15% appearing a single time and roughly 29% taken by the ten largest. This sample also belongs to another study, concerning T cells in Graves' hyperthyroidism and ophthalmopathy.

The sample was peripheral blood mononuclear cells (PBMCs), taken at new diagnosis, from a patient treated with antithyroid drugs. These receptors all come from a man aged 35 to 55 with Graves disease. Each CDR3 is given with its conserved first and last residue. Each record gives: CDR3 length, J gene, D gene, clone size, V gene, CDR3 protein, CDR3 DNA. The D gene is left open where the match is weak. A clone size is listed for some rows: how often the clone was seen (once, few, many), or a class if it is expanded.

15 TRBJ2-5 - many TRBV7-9 CASSSQDHRLETQYF TGTGCCAGCAGCTCCCAGGACCATAGGCTGGAGACCCAGTACTTC
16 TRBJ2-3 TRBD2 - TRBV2 CASRGLSGGAKDTQYF TGTGCCAGCAGGGGACTTAGCGGGGGGGCAAAAGATACGCAGTATTTT
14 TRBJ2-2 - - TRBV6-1 CASSGQRNTGELFF TGTGCCAGCAGTGGGCAGCGGAACACCGGGGAGCTGTTTTTT
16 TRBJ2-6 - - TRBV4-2 CASSQEDRGGANVLTF TGTGCCAGCAGCCAGGAAGACAGAGGGGGGGCCAACGTCCTGACTTTC
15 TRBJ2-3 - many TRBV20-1 CSARDRRGGTDTQYF TGCAGTGCTCGCGACAGGCGCGGGGGCACAGATACGCAGTATTTT
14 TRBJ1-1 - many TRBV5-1 CASSLTGLDTEAFF TGCGCCAGCAGCTTAACAGGGTTGGACACTGAAGCTTTCTTT
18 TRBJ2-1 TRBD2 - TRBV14 CANSVAGVRISSYNEQFF TGTGCCAACTCAGTGGCGGGGGTTAGAATTAGCTCCTACAATGAGCAGTTCTTC
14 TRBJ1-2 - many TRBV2 CASTRPGRIYGYTF TGTGCCAGCACCCGACCGGGACGCATCTATGGCTACACCTTC
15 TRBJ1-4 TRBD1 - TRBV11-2 CASSFDRESNEKLFF TGTGCCAGCAGCTTCGACAGGGAAAGTAATGAAAAACTGTTTTTT
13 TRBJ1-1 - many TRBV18 CASSPRERSEAFF TGTGCCAGCTCACCACGCGAGAGGTCGGAAGCTTTCTTT
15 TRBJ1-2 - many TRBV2 CASKFTLRQVGGYTF TGTGCCAGCAAGTTTACTCTGCGACAGGTGGGCGGCTACACCTTC
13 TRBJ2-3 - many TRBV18 CASSLTGTDTQYF TGTGCCAGCAGCCTAACTGGCACAGATACGCAGTATTTT
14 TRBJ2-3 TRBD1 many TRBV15 CATSRGTVTDTQYF TGTGCCACCAGCAGGGGGACAGTCACAGATACGCAGTATTTT
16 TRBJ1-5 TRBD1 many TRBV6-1 CASSESWGQVNQPQHF TGTGCCAGCAGTGAGTCGTGGGGACAGGTTAATCAGCCCCAGCATTTT
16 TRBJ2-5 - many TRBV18 CASSTDRDSGTETQYF TGTGCCAGCTCAACAGACAGGGACTCCGGCACAGAGACCCAGTACTTC
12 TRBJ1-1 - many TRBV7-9 CASSLVGPGVFF TGTGCCAGCAGCTTAGTTGGACCGGGTGTTTTCTTT
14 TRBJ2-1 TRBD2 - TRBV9 CASSPLLALNEQFF TGTGCCAGCAGCCCGTTACTAGCGCTCAATGAGCAGTTCTTC
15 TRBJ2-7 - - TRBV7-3 CASSLRPGSPYEQYF TGTGCCAGCAGCTTACGACCAGGATCCCCCTACGAGCAGTACTTC
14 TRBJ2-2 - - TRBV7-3 CASSSAQNTGELFF TGTGCCAGCAGCTCCGCCCAGAACACCGGGGAGCTGTTTTTT
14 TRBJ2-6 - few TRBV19 CASSEQSGANVLTF TGTGCCAGTAGCGAACAGTCTGGGGCCAACGTCCTGACTTTC
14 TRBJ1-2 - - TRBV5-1 CASSLEPVLGGYTF TGCGCCAGCAGCTTGGAACCGGTTCTAGGGGGCTACACCTTC
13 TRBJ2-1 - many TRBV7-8 CASSPRTHNEQFF TGTGCCAGCAGCCCGCGGACCCACAATGAGCAGTTCTTC
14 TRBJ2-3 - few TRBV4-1 CASSQDAPQDTQYF TGCGCCAGCAGCCAGGATGCCCCCCAAGATACGCAGTATTTT
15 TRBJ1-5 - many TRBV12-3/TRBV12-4 CASSLHYRVNQPQHF TGTGCCAGCAGTCTGCACTACAGGGTCAATCAGCCCCAGCATTTT
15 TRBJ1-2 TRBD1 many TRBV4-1 CASSQAGTGPYGYTF TGCGCCAGCAGCCAGGCCGGGACAGGGCCCTATGGCTACACCTTC
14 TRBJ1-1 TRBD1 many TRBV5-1 CASRTGAWGTEAFF TGCGCCAGCCGGACAGGGGCGTGGGGCACTGAAGCTTTCTTT
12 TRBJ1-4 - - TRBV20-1 CSAGGEGEKLFF TGCAGTGCAGGAGGGGAAGGGGAAAAACTGTTTTTT
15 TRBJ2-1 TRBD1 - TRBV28 CASSFGTGGLNEQLF TGTGCCAGCAGTTTTGGGACAGGGGGTTTGAATGAGCAGCTCTTC
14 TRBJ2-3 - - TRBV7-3 CASSSRGLRDTQYF TGTGCCAGCAGCTCCAGGGGATTGCGGGATACGCAGTATTTT
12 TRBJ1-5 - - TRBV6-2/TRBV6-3 CASSYFGQPQHF TGTGCCAGCAGTTACTTCGGTCAGCCCCAGCATTTT
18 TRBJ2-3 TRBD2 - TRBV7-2 CASSLEGLAGGPTDTQYF TGTGCCAGCAGCTTAGAGGGGTTGGCGGGGGGGCCGACAGATACGCAGTATTTT
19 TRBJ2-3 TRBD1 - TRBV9 CDSSVASGTTGGPTDTQYF TGTGACAGCAGCGTAGCTTCTGGGACGACAGGGGGTCCGACAGATACGCAGTATTTT
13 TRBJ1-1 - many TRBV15 CATSRGGGTEAFF TGTGCCACCAGCAGAGGAGGGGGCACTGAAGCTTTCTTT
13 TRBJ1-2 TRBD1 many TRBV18 CASSPGQGTGYTF TGTGCCAGCTCACCGGGACAGGGTACCGGCTACACCTTC
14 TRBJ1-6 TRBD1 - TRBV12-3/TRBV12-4 CASSLTGSKSPLHF TGTGCCAGCAGTTTGACAGGGTCTAAATCACCCCTCCACTTT
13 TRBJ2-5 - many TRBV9 CASSLAGKETQYF TGTGCCAGCAGCTTGGCGGGGAAGGAGACCCAGTACTTC
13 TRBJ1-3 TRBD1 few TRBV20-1 CSALTGPGNTIYF TGCAGTGCCCTGACAGGGCCAGGAAACACCATATATTTT
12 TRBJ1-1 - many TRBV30 CAWNAPNTEAFF TGTGCCTGGAACGCACCGAACACTGAAGCTTTCTTT
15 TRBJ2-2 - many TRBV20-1 CSARDLQGEAGELFF TGCAGTGCTAGAGATCTCCAGGGCGAAGCCGGGGAGCTGTTTTTT
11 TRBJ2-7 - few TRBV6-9 CASSYLYEQYF TGTGCCAGCAGTTACCTCTACGAGCAGTACTTC
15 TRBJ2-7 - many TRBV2 CASSPRPAGQYEQYF TGTGCCAGCAGTCCCCGTCCCGCGGGGCAATACGAGCAGTACTTC